This T cell receptor beta chain came from a study of T-cell reconstitution after alpha-beta-depleted transplantation in children. Whole-study findings and limits: There were some patients whose high TCRbeta diversity at day 60 came from surviving recipient T cells and thymic progenitors.

The CDR3 is made up of 15 amino acids. The germline V gene encodes CDR1 ENHRY and CDR2 SYGVKD. V shed 3 bases, J shed 4 bases, and the junction held 4 bases outside the gene matches. As concerns this clonotype: Antigen specificity is unknown.

The authors prepared the TCRbeta library with unique molecular identifiers. TCRdb passed the PCR reads through MiXCR, listing each CDR3 protein once. This sample has about 500,000 distinct CDR3 sequences, with over 9.5% found just once. The sequence derives from a female patient aged 2-9 years who had a stem cell transplant for aplastic anemia, so the T cells may come from the graft donor. The specimen was PBMCs, mostly from graft donor cells, collected 180 days after TCRalphabeta/CD19-depleted stem cell transplant. This rearrangement joins TRBV10-3 to TRBJ2-4, with 9 bases that match TRBD1. The CDR3 is CAISENGQGKNIQYF. The CDR3 bases are TGTGCCATCAGTGAAAACGGACAGGGGAAAAACATTCAGTACTTC.